What follows are 16 T cell receptor beta chains derived from one specimen sequenced in a study of T-cell reconstitution after alpha-beta-depleted transplantation in children. TCRbeta library construction was performed incorporating unique molecular identifiers. TCRdb re-analysed the PCR reads in MiXCR, keeping a single row per CDR3 protein. This table holds hundreds of thousands of distinct CDR3 sequences, about 15% found once. The material was PBMCs from the stem cell graft donor, obtained from the stem cell graft. These receptors came from a human donor who donated a stem cell graft to a child with acute myeloid leukemia.

This clonotype was observed at least ten times. V is TRBV15 and J is TRBJ2-7; 7 bases match TRBD2. The germline V gene has CDR1 LNHNV and CDR2 YYDKDF (reference sequence). The CDR3 is 14 amino acids. The J segment lost 3 bases and the V segment lost 2 bases, leaving 4 bases of the junction unmatched. The chain's CDR3 is CATSRTAGNYEQYF. CDR3 sequence (DNA): TGTGCCACCAGCAGAACAGCGGGGAACTACGAGCAGTACTTC.

This clonotype showed up many times. The chain is built from TRBV29-1 and TRBJ2-3; tentatively, D is TRBD1 or TRBD2 (5 bases each). Germline loops: CDR1 SQVTM, CDR2 ANQGSEA. CDR3 length equals 16 residues. With 6 bases removed from V and 1 base from J, the gap between germline ends came to 20 bases. CDR3: CSVGARSRPGTDTQYF. For the CDR3, the DNA is TGCAGCGTCGGGGCCAGGAGCAGACCCGGCACAGATACGCAGTATTTT.

V gene TRBV20-1 combines with J gene TRBJ1-1; TRBD1 might be the D (5 bases). V lost 0 bases and J 4 bases, leaving 15 bases between the germline ends. Germline V gives CDR1 DFQATT, CDR2 SNEGSKA (reference sequence). The length of the CDR3 is 15 residues. For the CDR3, the DNA is TGCAGTGCTAGAGATCTGGCAGTTGGGACCACTGAAGCTTTCTTT. This sequence encodes CSARDLAVGTTEAFF.

The chain recombines TRBV20-1 with TRBJ2-1; D is perhaps TRBD2 (6 bases). The V gene's germline CDR1 is DFQATT and CDR2 SNEGSKA (reference sequence). V gave up 7 bases and J gave up 9 bases, with 10 bases separating them. The CDR3 length is 10 residues. The CDR3 sequence: CSVGSGEQFF. The CDR3 DNA reads TGCAGTGTAGGTAGCGGTGAGCAGTTCTTC.

This clonotype was detected a few times. This chain connects TRBV18 to TRBJ2-7, with D unclear. V lost 6 bases, J lost 4 bases, and 13 bases lay in between. Germline V gene lookup returns CDR1 KGHSH and CDR2 LQKENI. This CDR3 has 13 residues. The DNA of the CDR3 is TGTGCCAGCTCCGCGCATGTAGAATACGAGCAGTACGTC. Translating it yields CASSAHVEYEQYV.

A few counts support this clonotype. V and J are TRBV4-1 and TRBJ1-2; 7 nucleotides align to TRBD1. Germline assignment: CDR1 MGHRA and CDR2 YSYEKL. V lost 3 bases to trimming and J lost 2 bases; unmatched junction nucleotides: 6. CDR3 size: 15 residues. In DNA, the CDR3 is TGCGCCAGCAGCCAGCAATGGGACAGCAACTATGGCTACACCTTC. Its protein is CASSQQWDSNYGYTF.

This clonotype turned up a few times. This chain uses TRBV5-1 with TRBJ2-3; 13 bases line up with TRBD2. Germline loops: CDR1 SGHRS, CDR2 YFSETQ. This CDR3 is built from 16 residues. V lost 1 base and J lost 7; bases outside the gene matches: 6. This CDR3 reads CASSLRTSGGRYTQYF. The CDR3 DNA sequence: TGCGCCAGCAGCTTGAGGACTAGCGGGGGTCGGTATACGCAGTATTTT.

This rearrangement joins TRBV20-1 to TRBJ2-3; the match to TRBD1 covers 9 bases. The junction had 22 bases not matched to a gene; V was cut back by 6 bases and J by 0 bases. The V gene's germline CDR1 is DFQATT and CDR2 SNEGSKA (reference sequence). The CDR3 extends over 20 amino acids. The CDR3 region is CSAPNNRGLGGTLSTDTQYF. CDR3 coding DNA: TGCAGTGCGCCAAACAACAGGGGGCTGGGCGGGACACTTAGCACAGATACGCAGTATTTT.

This clonotype has a count of ten or more. The chain is built from TRBV5-6 and TRBJ1-2, with 7 nucleotides matching TRBD1. The length of the CDR3 is 14 residues. The V and J ends lost 4 bases and 4 bases, in that order; junction bases with no gene match: 7. Germline V gives CDR1 SGHDT, CDR2 YYEEEE. The CDR3 DNA sequence: TGTGCCAGCAGCACTAACAGGGGAAGCTATGGCTACACCTTC. As protein: CASSTNRGSYGYTF.

As to this clonotype: One end of the junction fails to match germline, which may point to a read error. V usage is TRBV15 and J usage is TRBJ2-5; a weak D match, TRBD2 (7 bases). This CDR3 comprises 15 residues. CDR1 and CDR2 from the germline V gene are LNHNV and YYDKDF (reference sequence). CDR3 in amino acids: CATSRGGGGKETQNF. CDR3 DNA sequence: TGTGCCACCAGCAGAGGAGGGGGGGGCAAAGAGACCCAGAACTTC.

This clonotype was counted many times. The chain links TRBV29-1 to TRBJ1-1; no definite D call. Germline CDR1 reads SQVTM; CDR2 reads ANQGSEA. The ends were cut back, 5 bases at V and 0 bases at J, with 10 bases in the middle. The CDR3 runs 13 residues. CDR3 loop: CSVSRPLNTEAFF. The CDR3 DNA sequence: TGCAGCGTTTCCCGGCCATTGAACACTGAAGCTTTCTTT.

Only a few counts were recorded for this clonotype. CDR3: CASSLSGRSSPLHF. CDR3 DNA: TGTGCCAGCAGCTTATCCGGAAGGAGTTCACCCCTCCACTTT. This chain connects TRBV7-9 to TRBJ1-6; D unresolved. CDR1 SEHNR and CDR2 FQNEAQ come from the germline V gene (reference sequence). Trimming left V 2 bases short and J 9 bases short, with 11 bases between. There are 14 residues in the CDR3.

The rearrangement links TRBV25-1 to TRBJ2-5, with D possibly TRBD1 on 5 matching bases. The V gene lost 3 bases and the J gene lost 4 bases, with 12 bases spanning the gap. CDR3 length equals 14 residues. Per the germline V gene, CDR1 is MGHDK and CDR2 is SYGVNS. CDR3 loop: CASSDRVLAETQYF. CDR3 coding DNA: TGTGCCAGCAGTGACAGGGTGTTAGCAGAGACCCAGTACTTC. The whole variable domain, filled in from reference TRBV25-1 and TRBJ2-5, reads EADIYQTPRYLVIGTGKKITLECSQTMGHDKMYWYQQDPGMELHLIHYSYGVNSTEKGDLSSESTVSRIRTEHFPLTLESARPSHTSQYLCASSDRVLAETQYFGPGTRLLVL.

This clonotype was detected many times. The chain employs TRBV20-1 and TRBJ1-3, with a tentative D call TRBD1 (5 bases). This CDR3 has 16 residues. In germline, CDR1 is DFQATT, CDR2 SNEGSKA (reference sequence). The ends were cut back, 0 bases at V and 0 bases at J, with 12 bases in the middle. CDR3 sequence: CSARDGGGSSGNTIYF. CDR3 DNA sequence: TGCAGTGCTAGAGATGGGGGGGGAAGCTCTGGAAACACCATATATTTT.

This clonotype was detected many times. The chain carries TRBV20-1 and TRBJ1-2; 7 nucleotides match TRBD1. After removal of 4 bases from V and 1 base from J, the junction contained 18 bases not matched to a gene. CDR1 and CDR2 from the germline V gene are DFQATT and SNEGSKA (reference sequence). This CDR3 has 18 residues. The CDR3 DNA is TGCAGTGCTATAGGGGGGAGGACAGGCGCGGGTGGTAACTATGGCTACACCTTC. Translating it yields CSAIGGRTGAGGNYGYTF.

Ten or more counts support this clonotype. The V call is TRBV7-9, the J call TRBJ2-7, with D possibly being TRBD2 (5 bases). V gave up 5 bases and J gave up 10 bases, with 15 bases separating them. The germline CDR1 and CDR2 sequences are SEHNR and FQNEAQ (reference sequence). There are 12 residues in the CDR3. CDR3 sequence (DNA): TGTGCCAGCAGCCCACGTTCGGGATACCAGTACTTC. Translated: CASSPRSGYQYF.